The clone carrying this T cell receptor beta chain was recorded a few times. No antigen is known for it. This CDR3 spans 15 amino acids. CDR1 and CDR2 from the germline V gene are SGHRS and YFSETQ. V gave up 1 base and J gave up 0 bases, with 10 bases separating them. The data derive from a study of post-analysis software for immune sequencing data. Study context: Relapsing-remitting, secondary progressive and progressive-relapsing courses of multiple sclerosis were included.

cDNA libraries of TCR beta carried unique molecular identifiers. The source material, 1 to 10 million T cells, gave rise to 510,000 or so cDNA molecules. TCRdb processed the PCR reads anew with MiXCR; each CDR3 protein has one entry. Of under 650,000 distinct CDR3 sequences in the sample, around 47% are singletons; the top ten hold roughly 1.7%. Findings and limits, study-wide: Five or six TRBV segments were significantly more frequent in patients than in controls. TRBV5-6, TRBV5-1 and TRBV20-1 were among these segments. Normalized Chao1 diversity in multiple sclerosis patients fell significantly below that of controls. The F measure placed samples prepared in the same batch into strongly shared clusters.

The clonotype comes from a girl aged 5 to 17 with multiple sclerosis. The sample comprised blood. The rearrangement joins TRBV5-1 to TRBJ1-2; D uncertain. CDR3 DNA sequence: TGCGCCAGCAGCTTGTCGACACCGACTAACTATGGCTACACCTTC. This codes for CASSLSTPTNYGYTF.